Listed below are T cell receptor beta chains from one sample, sequenced in a study of T cells in Graves' hyperthyroidism and ophthalmopathy. Via MiXCR, TCRdb re-called the multiplex PCR reads, giving one row per CDR3 protein. The profile shows hundreds of thousands of distinct CDR3 sequences, approximately 15% of them singletons. Sequenced sample: blood. The receptors were sampled from a woman aged 18-29 years with Graves' hyperthyroidism. Both conserved end residues are part of each CDR3. Fields, in order: D gene, V gene, J gene, clone size, CDR3 DNA, CDR3 protein. The D gene is left open where the match is weak. Expanded clones are given a class, and other clones once, few, many or no size at all.

D gene: .
V gene: TRBV6-1
J gene: TRBJ2-6
clone size: many
CDR3 DNA: TGTGCCAGCACCGAGAGAGGGTTCTCTGGGGCCAACGTCCTGACTTTC
CDR3 protein: CASTERGFSGANVLTF

D gene: .
V gene: TRBV6-1
J gene: TRBJ2-2
clone size: many
CDR3 DNA: TGTGCCAGCAGGCCCGACAGGACCCCTGGGGGGGAGCTGTTTTTT
CDR3 protein: CASRPDRTPGGELFF

D gene: TRBD1
V gene: TRBV12-3/TRBV12-4
J gene: TRBJ2-1
clone size: few
CDR3 DNA: TGTGCCAGCAGTGCCCCCGGGACAGGGGGCGAATCTGAGCAGTTCTTC
CDR3 protein: CASSAPGTGGESEQFF

D gene: TRBD2
V gene: TRBV11-2
J gene: TRBJ2-2
clone size: few
CDR3 DNA: TGTGCCAGCAGCTACTCCCTTATCGGACTAGCGGCCGGGGAGCTGTTTTTT
CDR3 protein: CASSYSLIGLAAGELFF

D gene: .
V gene: TRBV2
J gene: TRBJ2-7
clone size: many
CDR3 DNA: TGTGCCAGCTACACCTCCTACGAGCAGTACTTC
CDR3 protein: CASYTSYEQYF

D gene: TRBD1
V gene: TRBV2
J gene: TRBJ2-7
clone size: .
CDR3 DNA: TGTGCCAGCAGTGCCCCGGACAGGGGCCCCTACGAGCAGTACTTC
CDR3 protein: CASSAPDRGPYEQYF

D gene: .
V gene: TRBV2
J gene: TRBJ1-5
clone size: .
CDR3 DNA: TGTGCCAGCAGTGGGGACCAAGTTAGCAATCAGCCCCAGCATTTT
CDR3 protein: CASSGDQVSNQPQHF

D gene: TRBD2
V gene: TRBV7-9
J gene: TRBJ2-7
clone size: .
CDR3 DNA: TGTGCCAGCAGCTCTAGTGGGGTAGCGGGCGAGCAGTACTTC
CDR3 protein: CASSSSGVAGEQYF

D gene: .
V gene: TRBV7-3
J gene: TRBJ2-2
clone size: many
CDR3 DNA: TGTGCCAGCAGCTTAACCGTCCTTCCCACCACCGGGGAGCTGTTTTTT
CDR3 protein: CASSLTVLPTTGELFF

D gene: TRBD2
V gene: TRBV20-1
J gene: TRBJ2-1
clone size: .
CDR3 DNA: TGCAGTGCTAGAGTAGCGGGAGGGCCATTCTATGAGCAGTTCTTC
CDR3 protein: CSARVAGGPFYEQFF

D gene: TRBD2
V gene: TRBV6-2/TRBV6-3
J gene: TRBJ2-2
clone size: few
CDR3 DNA: TGTGCCAGCAGTTACACAAGGACTAGCGGGAGAACGGTCACCGGGGAGCTGTTTTTT
CDR3 protein: CASSYTRTSGRTVTGELFF

D gene: TRBD2
V gene: TRBV6-1
J gene: TRBJ2-3
clone size: few
CDR3 DNA: TGTGCCAGCAGTAAAAGCGGACTAGCGGGCCGCACAGATACGCAGTATTTT
CDR3 protein: CASSKSGLAGRTDTQYF

D gene: .
V gene: TRBV7-9
J gene: TRBJ2-2
clone size: few
CDR3 DNA: TGTGCCAGCACGCTTAGGGACAAGAACACCGGGGAGCTGTTTTTT
CDR3 protein: CASTLRDKNTGELFF